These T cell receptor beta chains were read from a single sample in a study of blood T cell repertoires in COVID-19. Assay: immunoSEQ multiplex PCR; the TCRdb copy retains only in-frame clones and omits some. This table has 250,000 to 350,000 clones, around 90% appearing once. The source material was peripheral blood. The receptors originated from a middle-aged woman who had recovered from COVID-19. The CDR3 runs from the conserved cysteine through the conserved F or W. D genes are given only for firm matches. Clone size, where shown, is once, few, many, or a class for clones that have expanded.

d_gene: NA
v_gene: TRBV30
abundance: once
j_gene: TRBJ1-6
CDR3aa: CASARENSPLHF
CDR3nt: TGTGCCAGTGCCCGGGAGAATTCACCCCTCCACTTT

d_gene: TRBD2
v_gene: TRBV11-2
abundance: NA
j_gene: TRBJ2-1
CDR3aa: CASSPRAGGKLSNEQFF
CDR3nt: TGTGCCAGCAGCCCGAGGGCGGGAGGAAAGTTGTCCAATGAGCAGTTCTTC

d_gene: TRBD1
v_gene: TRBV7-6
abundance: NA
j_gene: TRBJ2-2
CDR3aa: CASSVRTGGSGELFF
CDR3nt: TGTGCCAGCAGCGTCCGGACAGGGGGATCCGGGGAGCTGTTTTTT

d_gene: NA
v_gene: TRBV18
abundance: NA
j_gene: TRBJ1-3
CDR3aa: CASDRGDSGNTIYF
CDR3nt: TGTGCCAGCGACCGGGGAGACTCTGGAAACACCATATATTTT

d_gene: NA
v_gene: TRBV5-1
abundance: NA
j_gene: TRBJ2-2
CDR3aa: CASSEGQNTGELFF
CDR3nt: TGCGCCAGCAGCGAGGGACAGAACACCGGGGAGCTGTTTTTT

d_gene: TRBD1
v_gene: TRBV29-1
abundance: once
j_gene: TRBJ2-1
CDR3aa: CSVTTGSSYNEQFF
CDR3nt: TGCAGCGTAACGACAGGGAGCTCCTACAATGAGCAGTTCTTC

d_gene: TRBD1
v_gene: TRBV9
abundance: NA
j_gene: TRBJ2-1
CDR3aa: CASSVGGQGIDNEQFF
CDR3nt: TGTGCCAGCAGCGTAGGGGGACAGGGGATCGACAATGAGCAGTTCTTC

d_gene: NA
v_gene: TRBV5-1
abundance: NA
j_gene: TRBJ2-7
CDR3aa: CASSLKVGQLFSYEQYF
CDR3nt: TGCGCCAGCAGCTTGAAAGTCGGACAGCTTTTCTCCTACGAGCAGTACTTC

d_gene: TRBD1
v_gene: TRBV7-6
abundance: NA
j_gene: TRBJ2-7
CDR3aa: CASSSTGTGVNEQYF
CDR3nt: TGTGCCAGCAGCTCGACTGGGACAGGGGTTAACGAGCAGTACTTC

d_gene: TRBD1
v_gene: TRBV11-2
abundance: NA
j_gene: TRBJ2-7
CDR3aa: CASSFAPGQSYEQYF
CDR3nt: TGTGCCAGCAGCTTTGCCCCGGGACAGAGCTACGAGCAGTACTTC

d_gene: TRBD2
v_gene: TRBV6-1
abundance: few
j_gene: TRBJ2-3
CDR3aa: CASSAIAGVGTDTQYF
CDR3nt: TGTGCCAGCAGTGCCATAGCGGGAGTGGGGACAGATACGCAGTATTTT

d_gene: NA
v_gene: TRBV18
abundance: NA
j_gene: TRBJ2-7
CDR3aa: CASSRSGQGVYEQYF
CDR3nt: TGTGCCAGCTCCCGCTCCGGTCAAGGAGTCTACGAGCAGTACTTC

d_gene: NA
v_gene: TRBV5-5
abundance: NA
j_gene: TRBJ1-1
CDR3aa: CASSVDSPANTEAFF
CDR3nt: TGTGCCAGCAGCGTCGACAGTCCAGCGAACACTGAAGCTTTCTTT

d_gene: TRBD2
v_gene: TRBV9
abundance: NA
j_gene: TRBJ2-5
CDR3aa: CASSVGTSGSRETQYF
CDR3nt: TGTGCCAGCAGCGTAGGGACTAGCGGGAGTCGGGAGACCCAGTACTTC